This TCR beta chain was observed in a study of blood T cell repertoires in COVID-19 (dated by TCRdb to the early 2020s). About the investigation overall: Collaborator samples came from the United States, Italy and Spain and covered acute and convalescent phases of COVID-19. The prospective study material was composed of cDNA or gDNA derived from T cells, B-cell-depleted T cells, or PBMCs. Subjects who had been exposed to COVID-19, were actively infected with it, or had recovered from it provided the deeply sampled blood TCRbeta repertoires that made up the dataset. The repertoires were released in a freely available public database intended as a resource for research on the immune response to SARS-CoV-2. Samples came from the ongoing ImmuneRACE study (first 160 participants) plus 1,254 subjects from 6 global collaborators. Nearly every sample came with metadata listing a de-identified subject ID, COVID-19 status, age in years and sex. Where available, HLA class I and class II types were taken from metadata supplied by the sample provider and were not determined by assay-based typing.

CDR1 and CDR2, looked up from the germline V gene, are SNHLY and FYNNEI. From the cysteine through the phenylalanine, the CDR3 covers 15 amino acids. Solely the CDR3 DNA is kept, with 45 bases framed from the first base. V loses 1 base of germline sequence and J loses 0 bases, and the interval between the two ends is 6 bases. TCRbeta CDR3 regions were amplified from genomic DNA using the immunoSEQ Assay, a bias-controlled multiplex PCR. The source study handled its data this way. The number of nucleated cells in each sample was estimated by amplification of reference gene primers within the assay. Sequence reads were collapsed and filtered to measure the absolute abundance of every unique TCRbeta CDR3 rearrangement. Productive Simpson clonality was computed per sample as the square root of Simpson's diversity index over productive rearrangements. The source is immuneACCESS, and TCRdb retained only in-frame sequences with V and J called. Part of the clones is not carried over; for the studies checked, unresolved V genes explain less than half of this, and the remainder is unexplained. V and J calls plus clone size are reproduced from that table; the DNA served to infer D and trimming. The sample contains 140,000 to 150,000 clones, around 81% of them found a single time. Less than 7% of the sample is in the top ten clones.

Summary of the overall study and its limitations: The quantity of clinical and demographic metadata differed by source and by participant and was supplied without curation.

On this clone itself: Its antigen has not been determined. One base away there is no much larger clone; base qualities are not given.

Participants in the prospective study were enrolled through a virtual design, were aged roughly 18 to 95 years, and lived in approximately 25 United States geographic areas. In the prospective study, participants were assigned to cohorts based on the clinical history participants reported in a screening survey and a study questionnaire. Recovered participants in ImmuneRACE Cohort 3 were defined by two consecutive negative NP/OP PCR tests, clearance by a healthcare professional, or resolution of symptoms. In the prospective study, mobile phlebotomists collected whole blood, serum and a nasopharyngeal or oropharyngeal swab from each participant. Prospective study participants could optionally give additional blood draws and questionnaires over an approximately 2-month period. Prospective study blood samples were shipped either frozen or at room temperature before DNA extraction.

The material sequenced was PBMCs or T cells enriched from blood (not recorded which). The source is a woman aged 40 to 50 who had recovered from COVID-19. In this chain, TRBV2 is recombined with TRBJ1-4; the best D guess is TRBD1, with 5 bases matching. CDR3 protein: CASSEGGATNEKLFF. The nucleotide sequence reads as follows: TGTGCCAGCAGTGAAGGGGGGGCAACTAATGAAAAACTGTTTTTT. Full variable domain (CDR3 extended with the reference TRBV2 and TRBJ1-4 proteins): EPEVTQTPSHQVTQMGQEVILRCVPISNHLYFYWYRQILGQKVEFLVSFYNNEISEKSEIFDDQFSVERPDGSNFTLKIRSTKLEDSAMYFCASSEGGATNEKLFFGSGTQLSVL.